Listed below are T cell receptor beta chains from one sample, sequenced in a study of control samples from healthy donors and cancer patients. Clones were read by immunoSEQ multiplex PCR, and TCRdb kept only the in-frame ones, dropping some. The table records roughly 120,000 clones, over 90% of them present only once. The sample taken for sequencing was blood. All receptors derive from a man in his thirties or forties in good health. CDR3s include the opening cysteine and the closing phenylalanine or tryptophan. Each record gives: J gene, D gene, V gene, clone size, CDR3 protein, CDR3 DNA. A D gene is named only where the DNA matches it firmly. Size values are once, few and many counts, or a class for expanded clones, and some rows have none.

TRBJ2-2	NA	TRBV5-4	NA	CASGTKNTGELFF	TGTGCCAGCGGGACAAAGAACACCGGGGAGCTGTTTTTT
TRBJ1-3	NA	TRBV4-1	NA	CASSQVSTLSGNTIYF	TGCGCCAGCAGCCAAGTATCAACGCTCTCTGGAAACACCATATATTTT
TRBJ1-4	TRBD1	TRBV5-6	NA	CASSRRGQINEKLFF	TGTGCCAGCAGCCGAAGGGGACAGATTAATGAAAAACTGTTTTTT
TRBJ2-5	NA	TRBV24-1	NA	CATSDSRGGQETQYF	TGTGCCACCAGTGATTCTCGGGGCGGCCAAGAGACCCAGTACTTC
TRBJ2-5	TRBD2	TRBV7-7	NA	CASSFTPGGPVETQYF	TGTGCCAGCAGCTTTACCCCGGGGGGGCCTGTAGAGACCCAGTACTTC
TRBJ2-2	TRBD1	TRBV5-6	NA	CASSSTGQSTGELFF	TGTGCCAGCAGCTCTACGGGACAGAGCACCGGGGAGCTGTTTTTT
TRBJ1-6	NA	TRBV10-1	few	CASSEGSPLHF	TGCGCCAGCAGTGAGGGTTCACCCCTCCACTTT
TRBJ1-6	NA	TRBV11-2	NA	CASSLDSDLHF	TGTGCCAGCAGCTTAGATAGTGACCTCCACTTT
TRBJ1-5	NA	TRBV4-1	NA	CASSPLGAVSNQPQHF	TGCGCCAGCAGCCCCCTCGGAGCTGTTAGCAATCAGCCCCAGCATTTT
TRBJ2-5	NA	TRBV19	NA	CASSIARGLQYF	TGTGCCAGTAGTATAGCTCGGGGCCTCCAGTACTTC
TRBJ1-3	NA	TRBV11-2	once	CASSLSGVGSGNTIYF	TGTGCCAGCAGCTTATCTGGGGTAGGGTCTGGAAACACCATATATTTT
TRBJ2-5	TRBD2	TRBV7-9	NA	CATLSGTSGGAPETQYF	TGTGCCACCCTTTCCGGGACTAGCGGGGGGGCCCCAGAGACCCAGTACTTC
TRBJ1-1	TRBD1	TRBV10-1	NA	CANRPTGVDTEAFF	TGCGCCAACCGCCCCACAGGGGTGGACACTGAAGCTTTCTTT
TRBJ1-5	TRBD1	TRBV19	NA	CASSTKGQGNQPQHF	TGTGCCAGTAGTACAAAAGGACAGGGAAATCAGCCCCAGCATTTT
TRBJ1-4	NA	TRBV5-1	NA	CASSPGPHEKLFF	TGCGCCAGCAGCCCGGGACCCCACGAAAAACTGTTTTTT
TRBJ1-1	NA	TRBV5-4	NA	CASSLTVNTEAFF	TGTGCCAGCAGCTTAACAGTGAACACTGAAGCTTTCTTT
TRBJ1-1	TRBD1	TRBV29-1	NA	CSAGDRGANTEAFF	TGCAGCGCTGGGGACAGGGGCGCGAACACTGAAGCTTTCTTT
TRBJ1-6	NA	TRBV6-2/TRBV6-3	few	CASSGNYYNSPLHF	TGTGCCAGCAGCGGCAACTACTATAATTCACCCCTCCACTTT
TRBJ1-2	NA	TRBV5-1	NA	CASSLSGTDGYTF	TGCGCCAGCAGCTTGTCAGGGACGGATGGCTACACCTTC
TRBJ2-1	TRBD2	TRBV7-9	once	CASSPGSLAGLTSYNEQFF	TGTGCCAGCAGCCCGGGGAGCCTAGCGGGGCTCACTTCCTACAATGAGCAGTTCTTC
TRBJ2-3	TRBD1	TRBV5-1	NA	CASSFGQGPDTQYF	TGCGCCAGCAGCTTTGGACAGGGCCCAGATACGCAGTATTTT
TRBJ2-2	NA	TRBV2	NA	CASSEYDGGELFF	TGTGCCAGCAGTGAATACGACGGCGGGGAGCTGTTTTTT
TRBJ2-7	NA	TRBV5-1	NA	CASSPVGGEQYF	TGCGCCAGCAGCCCAGTGGGGGGCGAGCAGTACTTC
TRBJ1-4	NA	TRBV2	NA	CASTGTNEKLFF	TGTGCCAGCACGGGCACTAATGAAAAACTGTTTTTT
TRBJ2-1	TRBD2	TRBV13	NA	CASSLKSGGNEQFF	TGTGCCAGCAGCTTGAAAAGCGGGGGAAATGAGCAGTTCTTC
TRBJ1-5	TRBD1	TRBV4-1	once	CASSQDQGGQPQHF	TGCGCCAGCAGCCAAGACCAGGGGGGTCAGCCCCAGCATTTT
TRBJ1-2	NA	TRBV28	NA	CASRPTGSTNYGYTF	TGTGCCAGCAGGCCTACAGGGAGCACTAACTATGGCTACACCTTC
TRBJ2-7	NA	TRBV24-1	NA	CATSDLNEGGSYEQYF	TGTGCCACCAGTGATTTGAATGAGGGAGGCTCCTACGAGCAGTACTTC
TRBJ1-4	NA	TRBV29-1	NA	CSVGNRAPNEKLFF	TGCAGCGTCGGAAACAGGGCGCCTAATGAAAAACTGTTTTTT
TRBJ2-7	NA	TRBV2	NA	CASSPWGPQRDEQYF	TGTGCCAGCAGTCCCTGGGGGCCTCAGAGGGACGAGCAGTACTTC
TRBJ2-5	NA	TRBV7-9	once	CASSLRLGRQETQYF	TGTGCCAGCAGCTTAAGGTTGGGTAGGCAAGAGACCCAGTACTTC
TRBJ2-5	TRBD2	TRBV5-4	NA	CASSRPGGSGGRLGETQYF	TGTGCCAGCAGCCGACCCGGAGGTAGCGGGGGGCGTCTGGGGGAGACCCAGTACTTC
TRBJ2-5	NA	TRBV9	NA	CASSVRVAETQYF	TGTGCCAGCAGCGTCAGGGTAGCGGAGACCCAGTACTTC
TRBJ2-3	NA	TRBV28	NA	CASSLLPVTDTQYF	TGTGCCAGCAGTTTACTCCCAGTCACAGATACGCAGTATTTT
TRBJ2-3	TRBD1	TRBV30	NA	CAWSRGGISTDTQYF	TGTGCCTGGAGTCGAGGGGGCATTAGTACAGATACGCAGTATTTT
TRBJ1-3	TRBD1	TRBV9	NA	CASSATDRDRGLDTIYF	TGTGCCAGCAGCGCCACAGACCGGGACAGGGGGCTAGACACCATATATTTT
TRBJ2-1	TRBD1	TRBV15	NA	CATSRREGQGDYNEQFF	TGTGCCACCAGCAGACGGGAGGGACAGGGGGACTACAATGAGCAGTTCTTC
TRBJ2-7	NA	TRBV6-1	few	CASSEVGIAGVYEQYF	TGTGCCAGCAGTGAAGTCGGGATAGCCGGGGTCTACGAGCAGTACTTC
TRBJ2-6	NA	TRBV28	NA	CASSNADGANVLTF	TGTGCCAGCAGCAACGCCGATGGGGCCAACGTCCTGACTTTC
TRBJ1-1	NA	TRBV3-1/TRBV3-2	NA	CASSQGTANTEAFF	TGTGCCAGCAGCCAAGGGACAGCGAACACTGAAGCTTTCTTT
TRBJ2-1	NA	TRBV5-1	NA	CASRTEDNEQFF	TGCGCCAGCAGAACAGAAGACAATGAGCAGTTCTTC
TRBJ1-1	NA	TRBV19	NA	CASSIDRGYSRAFF	TGTGCCAGTAGTATAGATCGGGGGTACTCTAGGGCTTTCTTT
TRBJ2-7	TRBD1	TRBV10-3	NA	CALSGTGGYEQYF	TGTGCCTTATCCGGGACAGGGGGCTACGAGCAGTACTTC
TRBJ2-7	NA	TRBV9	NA	CASSPDRRYEQYF	TGTGCCAGCAGCCCCGACAGGAGGTACGAGCAGTACTTC
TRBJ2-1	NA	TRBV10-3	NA	CAISESQSYNEQFF	TGTGCCATCAGTGAGTCCCAATCCTACAATGAGCAGTTCTTC
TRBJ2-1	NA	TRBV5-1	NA	CASSLAGSSYNEQFF	TGCGCCAGCAGCTTGGCCGGGAGCTCCTACAATGAGCAGTTCTTC
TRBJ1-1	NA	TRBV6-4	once	CASSESEQTEAFF	TGTGCCAGCAGTGAGTCTGAACAGACTGAAGCTTTCTTT
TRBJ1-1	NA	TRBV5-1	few	CASSVDGGTEAFF	TGCGCCAGCAGCGTGGATGGGGGTACTGAAGCTTTCTTT
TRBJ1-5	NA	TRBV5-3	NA	CVRSLARLIPGPNQPQHF	TGTGTCAGAAGCTTGGCCCGCCTGATACCGGGTCCCAATCAGCCCCAGCATTTT
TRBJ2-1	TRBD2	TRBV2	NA	CASSEARGSYNEQFF	TGTGCCAGCAGTGAAGCGCGGGGGTCGTACAATGAGCAGTTCTTC